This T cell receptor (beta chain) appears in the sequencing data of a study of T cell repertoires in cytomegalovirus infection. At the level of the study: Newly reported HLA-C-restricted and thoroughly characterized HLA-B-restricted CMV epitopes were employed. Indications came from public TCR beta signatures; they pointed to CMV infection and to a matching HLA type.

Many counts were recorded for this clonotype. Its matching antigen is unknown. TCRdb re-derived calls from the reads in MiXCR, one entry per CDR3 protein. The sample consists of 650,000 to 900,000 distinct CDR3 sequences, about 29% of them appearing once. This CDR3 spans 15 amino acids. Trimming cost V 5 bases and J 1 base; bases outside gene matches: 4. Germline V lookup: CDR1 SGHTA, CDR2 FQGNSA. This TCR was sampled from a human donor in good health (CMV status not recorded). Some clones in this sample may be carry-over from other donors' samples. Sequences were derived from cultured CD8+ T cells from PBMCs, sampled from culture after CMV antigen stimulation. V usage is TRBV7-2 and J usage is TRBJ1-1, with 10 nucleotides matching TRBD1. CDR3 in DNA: TGTGCCAGCAGCCCGACAGGGGGCGAGAACACTGAAGCTTTCTTT. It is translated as CASSPTGGENTEAFF. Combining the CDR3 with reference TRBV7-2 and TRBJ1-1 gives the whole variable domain GAGVSQSPSNKVTEKGKDVELRCDPISGHTALYWYRQSLGQGLEFLIYFQGNSAPDKSGLPSDRFSAERTGGSVSTLTIQRTQQEDSAVYLCASSPTGGENTEAFFGQGTRLTVV.